This T cell receptor (beta chain) stems from a study of cytomegalovirus exposure and HLA in healthy donors. General study findings and limits: By HLA locus, TCR association rates varied in a later analysis, with DRB1 showing the most and HLA-C the fewest. According to the study, 160 or so TCR beta chains were cytomegalovirus-associated.

Despite likely unrecorded immune exposures, the donors were nominally healthy at the time of sampling. Vbeta (60) and Jbeta (13) primers were used in the PCR. In the original analysis: Unique TCR beta chains totaled some 81 million in a later count, with around 11 million of them shared. Only in-frame clones appear in the TCRdb table, and some are missing; sequencing was by immunoSEQ multiplex PCR. Clone size and V and J calls were adopted from that table, with D and trimming inferred from the DNA. There are 100,000 to 150,000 clones in the sample; roughly 79% occur only once, and about 0.7% lies in the top ten. Comment on this clone: Its antigen is as yet unknown.

The CDR3 has 14 residues. Germline values: CDR1 MDHEN, CDR2 SYDVKM. J gave up 6 bases and V 4 bases, and 6 bases lay outside the gene matches. Sequences were obtained from PBMCs. The sequence derives from a young man in good health and CMV-seronegative. The chain is built from TRBV28 and TRBJ2-1; TRBD1 matches at 7 bases. DNA for the CDR3: TGTGCCAGCAGTTGGTTACAGGGGATCAATGAGCAGTTCTTC. Translation gives CASSWLQGINEQFF.